A selection of T cell receptor beta chains follows, all from one sample in a study of blood T cell repertoires in COVID-19. The data were produced by immunoSEQ multiplex PCR, yet TCRdb's version contains in-frame clones alone and is incomplete. This table holds around 300,000 clones, roughly 90% found once. The material sequenced was PBMCs or T cells enriched from blood (not recorded which). These receptors originate from a woman aged 60 to 75 who had recovered from COVID-19. Each CDR3 is given without its conserved first and last residue. D genes are given only for firm matches.

>.|TRBJ1-6|TRBV28
ASSLGGNTNSPLH
>TRBD1|TRBJ1-1|TRBV11-3
ASSPSSGTGAAF
>.|TRBJ2-1|TRBV7-3
ASSSQILEGDNEQF
>TRBD2|TRBJ2-3|TRBV3-1/TRBV3-2
ASSGTSRGDTQY
>.|TRBJ1-3|TRBV3-1/TRBV3-2
ASSPGGGGSGNTIY
>.|TRBJ1-2|TRBV10-3
AISEQGLSGYT
>TRBD1|TRBJ1-1|TRBV7-9
ASSSDRGNTEAF
>TRBD1|TRBJ1-4|TRBV2
ARQGNANEKLF
>.|TRBJ1-2|TRBV12-3/TRBV12-4
ASSLEAAYGYT
>TRBD1|TRBJ2-7|TRBV6-5
ASRKGTADSYEQY
>.|TRBJ2-1|TRBV24-1
ATSDSTGTYYNEQF
>TRBD1|TRBJ1-2|TRBV11-2
ASRPQGQGAGYT
>.|TRBJ1-2|TRBV10-2
ASSASTTGDGYT
>TRBD2|TRBJ2-5|TRBV7-2
ASSSAGGQETQY
>.|TRBJ1-4|TRBV15
ATSRGASTNEKLF
>TRBD1|TRBJ2-5|TRBV12-3/TRBV12-4
ASSLRGRETQY
>TRBD1|TRBJ1-2|TRBV4-2
ASSYRGEGGYT
>.|TRBJ2-7|TRBV28
ASSFSQGMSYEQY
>.|TRBJ2-1|TRBV11-2
ASSPLDEQF
>TRBD2|TRBJ2-5|TRBV6-5
ASSSLGTRETQY
>.|TRBJ1-4|TRBV12-3/TRBV12-4
ASSLWAREKLF
>TRBD2|TRBJ2-2|TRBV11-2
ASSPGGTSGRSTGELF
>.|TRBJ2-2|TRBV27
ASTLAAITGELF
>TRBD1|TRBJ2-2|TRBV11-3
ASSVFSGTGNTGELF
>TRBD2|TRBJ2-7|TRBV7-3
ASSLSSGTPYEQY
>.|TRBJ2-7|TRBV24-1
ATSDLLRGAYEQY
>TRBD1|TRBJ2-3|TRBV24-1
ATSGRGQGATDTQY
>.|TRBJ2-5|TRBV18
ASSPRQRETQY
>.|TRBJ1-6|TRBV7-3
ASSSTGSGSPLH
>.|TRBJ2-7|TRBV30
AWSVLGEQY
>.|TRBJ1-3|TRBV19
ASSDSFLSGNTIY
>.|TRBJ2-1|TRBV19
ATTFNNEQF
>.|TRBJ1-1|TRBV10-3
AIRREGSNMNTEAF
>TRBD1|TRBJ1-6|TRBV3-1/TRBV3-2
ASSLGQGNSPLH
>.|TRBJ1-1|TRBV6-4
ASSADRNTEAF
>TRBD1|TRBJ1-4|TRBV6-5
ASSVFRDSELF
>TRBD1|TRBJ1-2|TRBV2
ASSERGGLPYDSYT
>TRBD1|TRBJ2-1|TRBV11-2
ASSLAGTGWLYEQF
>TRBD1|TRBJ1-2|TRBV9
ASSGQGNGYT
>.|TRBJ2-5|TRBV5-1
ASSHRGETQY
>TRBD1|TRBJ2-1|TRBV7-9
ASSQGTGDLGEQF
>.|TRBJ2-1|TRBV6-5
ASGRPARDEQF
>.|TRBJ2-5|TRBV6-5
ASSRPYQETQY
>TRBD1|TRBJ2-7|TRBV7-3
ASSSGQESY
>TRBD2|TRBJ2-1|TRBV10-1
ASSTREGGINEQF
>.|TRBJ2-6|TRBV2
ASKASGANVLT
>.|TRBJ1-4|TRBV11-2
ASSLVPLTGANEKLF
>TRBD1|TRBJ1-6|TRBV7-8
ASSLVGQGGDSPLH
>.|TRBJ1-2|TRBV29-1
SVGGTGTGQGGYT
>.|TRBJ2-5|TRBV7-9
ASSLDLWGPQETQY
>TRBD2|TRBJ2-5|TRBV10-1
ASSTGLAGDGLETQY
>.|TRBJ1-1|TRBV6-2/TRBV6-3
ASSIPGRVPQAF
>TRBD2|TRBJ2-2|TRBV28
ASSSGRAPGELF
>.|TRBJ1-2|TRBV5-1
ASSWVGAVNYGYT